This record concerns one T cell receptor beta chain sequence. Its cognate antigen is unknown. 13 Jbeta primers and 60 Vbeta primers were used for the PCR. Libraries were prepared by immunoSEQ multiplex PCR; TCRdb keeps only in-frame clonotypes and omits some of them. The table records 150,000 to 200,000 clones, approximately 75% of them present only once. V lost 0 bases and J 0 bases, leaving 9 bases between the germline ends. Germline V lookup: CDR1 SGHRS, CDR2 YFSETQ. The CDR3 has 15 residues. This record comes from a study of cytomegalovirus exposure and HLA in healthy donors. Findings and caveats of the study: Later analysis reportedly placed an Asian-associated ancestry cluster below the roughly 640-donor mean in N-insertions. In a later analysis, TCR association rates varied by HLA locus: DRB1 most, HLA-C fewest. Segments of the TCR beta V type were, in most cases, productive about 87% or about 30% of the time in an earlier analysis.

This clonotype was sampled from a young woman in good health and CMV-seronegative. The chain combines TRBV5-1 with TRBJ1-1; a weak D match, TRBD1 (6 bases). Input material: PBMCs. The CDR3 nucleotides are TGCGCCAGCAGCTTGGTAGGACAGCTGAACACTGAAGCTTTCTTT. Its translation is CASSLVGQLNTEAFF.